This TCR beta chain appears in the sequencing data of a study of OX40 agonist ivuxolimab in advanced cancers. In the study overall: All patients had ivuxolimab intravenously every 2 weeks at 0.01 to 10 mg/kg. Prior therapy, whether anti-PD-1, anti-PD-L1 or anti-CTLA-4, was allowed, and roughly 40% had some. General study points: There was clonal expansion of CD4+ and CD8+ blood T cells by week 6 at 0.1 to 3.0 mg/kg. Expanded clones belonging to CD8+ T cells outnumbered, on average, those of CD4+.

As regards this clone: The antigen is undetermined.

The table came from immunoSEQ multiplex PCR; TCRdb's copy has only in-frame clones and leaves some out. This table holds under 25,000 clones, 83% found once. This CDR3 is built from 14 residues. The V end lost 5 bases, the J end lost 0 bases, and 10 bases lay between the germline ends. The V gene's germline CDR1 is SEHNR and CDR2 FQNEAQ (reference sequence). This chain links TRBV7-9 with TRBJ2-5; tentatively, D is TRBD2 (5 bases). The TCR comes from an adult with an advanced solid tumor such as melanoma, head and neck, liver or kidney cancer. The specimen comprised CD4+ or CD8+ T cells sorted from blood, sampled in a trial of the OX40 agonist ivuxolimab. CDR3 sequence reads: CASSPREYQETQYF. The CDR3 region has the DNA TGTGCCAGCAGCCCAAGGGAGTACCAAGAGACCCAGTACTTC. Full variable domain (missing parts from reference TRBV7-9 and TRBJ2-5): DTGVSQNPRHKITKRGQNVTFRCDPISEHNRLYWYRQTLGQGPEFLTYFQNEAQLEKSRLLSDRFSAERPKGSFSTLEIQRTEQGDSAMYLCASSPREYQETQYFGPGTRLLVL.